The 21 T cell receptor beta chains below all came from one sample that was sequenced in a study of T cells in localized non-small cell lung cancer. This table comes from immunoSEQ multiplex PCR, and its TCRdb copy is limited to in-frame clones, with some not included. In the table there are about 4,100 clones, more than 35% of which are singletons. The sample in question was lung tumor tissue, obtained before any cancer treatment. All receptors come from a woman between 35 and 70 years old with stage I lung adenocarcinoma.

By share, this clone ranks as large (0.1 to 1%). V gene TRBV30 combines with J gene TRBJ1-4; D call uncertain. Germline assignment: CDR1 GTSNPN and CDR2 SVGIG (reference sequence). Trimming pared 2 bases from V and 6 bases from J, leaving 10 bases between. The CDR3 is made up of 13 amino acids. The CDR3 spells CAWSPPMDEKLFF. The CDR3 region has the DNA TGTGCCTGGAGTCCGCCGATGGATGAAAAACTGTTTTTT.

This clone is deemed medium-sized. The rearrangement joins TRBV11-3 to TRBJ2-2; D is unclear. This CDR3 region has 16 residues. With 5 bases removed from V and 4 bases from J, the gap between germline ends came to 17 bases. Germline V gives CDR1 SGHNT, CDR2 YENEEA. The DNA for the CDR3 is TGTGCCAGCAGCCTCACATCAGACCCGTCCACCGGGGAGCTGTTTTTT. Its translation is CASSLTSDPSTGELFF.

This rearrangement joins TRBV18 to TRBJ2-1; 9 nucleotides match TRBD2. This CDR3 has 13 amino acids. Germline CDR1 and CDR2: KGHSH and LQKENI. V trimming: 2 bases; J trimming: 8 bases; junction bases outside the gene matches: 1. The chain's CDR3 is CASSPVAGDEQFF. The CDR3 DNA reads TGTGCCAGCTCACCAGTAGCGGGAGATGAGCAGTTCTTC. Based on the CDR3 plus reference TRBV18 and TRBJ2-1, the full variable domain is NAGVMQNPRHLVRRRGQEARLRCSPMKGHSHVYWYRQLPEEGLKFMVYLQKENIIDESGMPKERFSAEFPKEGPSILRIQQVVRGDSAAYFCASSPVAGDEQFFGPGTRLTVL.

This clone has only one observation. The CDR3 protein is CASSFHGSNSYNEQFF. The DNA for the CDR3 is TGTGCCAGCAGTTTCCATGGATCCAACTCCTACAATGAGCAGTTCTTC. The chain links TRBV28 to TRBJ2-1, with no clear D. Germline CDR1 and CDR2: MDHEN and SYDVKM. This CDR3 has 16 residues. The ends were cut back, 3 bases at V and 0 bases at J, with 12 bases in the middle.

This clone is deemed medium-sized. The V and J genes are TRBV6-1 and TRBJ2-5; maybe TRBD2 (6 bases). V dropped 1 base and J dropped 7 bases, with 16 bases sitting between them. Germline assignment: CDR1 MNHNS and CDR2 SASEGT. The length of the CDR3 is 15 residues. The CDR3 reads CASSEGGGTPGTQYF. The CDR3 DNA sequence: TGTGCCAGCAGTGAAGGCGGCGGGACCCCCGGGACCCAGTACTTC.

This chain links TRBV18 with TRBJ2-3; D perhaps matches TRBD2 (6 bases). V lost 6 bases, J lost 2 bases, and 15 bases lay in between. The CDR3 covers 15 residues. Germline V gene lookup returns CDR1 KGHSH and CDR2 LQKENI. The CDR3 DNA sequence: TGTGCCAGCTCGACTCCGGGACTTTACACAGATACGCAGTATTTT. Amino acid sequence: CASSTPGLYTDTQYF.

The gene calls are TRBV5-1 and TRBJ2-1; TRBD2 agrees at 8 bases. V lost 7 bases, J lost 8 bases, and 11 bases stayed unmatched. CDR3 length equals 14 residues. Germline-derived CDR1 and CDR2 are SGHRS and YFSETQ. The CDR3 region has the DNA TGCGCCAGCGCCGGGACTAGTGGTTTGGATGAGCAGTTCTTC. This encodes CASAGTSGLDEQFF.

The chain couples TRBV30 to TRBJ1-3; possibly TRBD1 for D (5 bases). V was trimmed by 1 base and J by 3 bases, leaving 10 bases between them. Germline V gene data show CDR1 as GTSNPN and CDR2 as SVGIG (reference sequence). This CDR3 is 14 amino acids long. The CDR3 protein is CAWSGGFFGNTIYF. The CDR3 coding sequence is TGTGCCTGGAGTGGGGGGTTTTTTGGAAACACCATATATTTT. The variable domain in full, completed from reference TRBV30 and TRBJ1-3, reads SQTIHQWPATLVQPVGSPLSLECTVEGTSNPNLYWYRQAAGRGLQLLFYSVGIGQISSEVPQNLSASRPQDRQFILSSKKLLLSDSGFYLCAWSGGFFGNTIYFGEGSWLTVV.

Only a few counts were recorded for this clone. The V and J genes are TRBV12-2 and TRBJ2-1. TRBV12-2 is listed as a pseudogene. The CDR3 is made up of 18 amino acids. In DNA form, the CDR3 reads TGTGCAAGTCGCCCTCCCTTACTGGATACCTCTACTCACAATGAGCAGTTCTTC. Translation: CASRPPLLDTSTHNEQFF.

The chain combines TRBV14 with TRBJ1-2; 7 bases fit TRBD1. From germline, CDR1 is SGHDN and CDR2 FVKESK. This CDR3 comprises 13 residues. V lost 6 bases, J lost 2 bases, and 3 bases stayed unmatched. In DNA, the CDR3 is TGTGCCAGCAGTCGACAGGGAAACTATGGCTACACCTTC. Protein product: CASSRQGNYGYTF.

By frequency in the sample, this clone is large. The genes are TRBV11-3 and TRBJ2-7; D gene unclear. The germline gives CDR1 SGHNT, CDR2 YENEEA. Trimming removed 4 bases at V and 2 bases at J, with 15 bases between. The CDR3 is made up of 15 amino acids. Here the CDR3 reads CASSSNPKPAYEQYF. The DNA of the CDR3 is TGTGCCAGCAGCTCCAACCCTAAGCCAGCCTACGAGCAGTACTTC.

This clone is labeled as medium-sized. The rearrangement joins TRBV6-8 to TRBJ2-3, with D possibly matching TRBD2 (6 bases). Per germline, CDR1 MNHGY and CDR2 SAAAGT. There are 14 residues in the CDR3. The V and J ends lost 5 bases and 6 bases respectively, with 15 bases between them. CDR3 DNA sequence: TGTGCCAGCAGTCCCTGGACGGGGAGGGATACGCAGTATTTT. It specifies CASSPWTGRDTQYF.

CDR3 region: CASSPDGQNQPQHF. The CDR3 nucleotides read TGTGCCAGCTCACCCGACGGTCAAAATCAGCCCCAGCATTTT. The rearrangement joins TRBV18 to TRBJ1-5; D gene unclear. Trimming removed 3 bases at V and 4 bases at J, with 10 bases between. Germline V gives CDR1 KGHSH, CDR2 LQKENI. The CDR3 is made up of 14 amino acids.

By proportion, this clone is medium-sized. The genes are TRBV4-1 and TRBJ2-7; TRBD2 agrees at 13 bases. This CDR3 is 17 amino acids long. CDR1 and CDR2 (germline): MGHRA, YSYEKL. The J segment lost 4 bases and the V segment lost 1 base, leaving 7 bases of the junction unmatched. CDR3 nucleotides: TGCGCCAGCAGCCAAGGACTAGCGGGGGGCTTGTGGTACGAGCAGTACTTC. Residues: CASSQGLAGGLWYEQYF.

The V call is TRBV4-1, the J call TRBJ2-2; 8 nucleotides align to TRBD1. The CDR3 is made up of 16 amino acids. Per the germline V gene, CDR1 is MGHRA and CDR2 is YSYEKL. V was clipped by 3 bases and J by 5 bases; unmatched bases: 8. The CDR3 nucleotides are TGCGCCAGCAGCCATCCTGACAGGGGTGGTACCGGGGAGCTGTTTTTT. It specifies CASSHPDRGGTGELFF.

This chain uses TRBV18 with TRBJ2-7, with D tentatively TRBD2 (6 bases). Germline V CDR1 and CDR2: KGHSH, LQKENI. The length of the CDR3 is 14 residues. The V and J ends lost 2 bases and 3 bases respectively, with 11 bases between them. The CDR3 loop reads CASSPGRDFYEQYF. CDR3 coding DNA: TGTGCCAGCTCACCAGGCCGGGACTTCTACGAGCAGTACTTC.

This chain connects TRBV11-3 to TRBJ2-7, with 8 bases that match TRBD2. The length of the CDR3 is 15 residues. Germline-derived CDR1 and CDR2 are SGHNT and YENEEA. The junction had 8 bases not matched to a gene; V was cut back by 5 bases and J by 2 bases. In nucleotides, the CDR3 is TGTGCCAGCAGCACTAGCACTAGCGGCACCTACGAGCAGTACTTC. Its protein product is CASSTSTSGTYEQYF.

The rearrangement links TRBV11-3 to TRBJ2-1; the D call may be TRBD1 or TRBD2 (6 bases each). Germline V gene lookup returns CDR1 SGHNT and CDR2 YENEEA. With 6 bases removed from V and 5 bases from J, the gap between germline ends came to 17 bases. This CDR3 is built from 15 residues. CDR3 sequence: CASSPAGQPHNEQFF. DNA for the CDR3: TGTGCCAGCAGTCCGGCGGGACAACCCCACAATGAGCAGTTCTTC. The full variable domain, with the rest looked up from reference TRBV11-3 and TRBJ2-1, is EAGVVQSPRYKIIEKKQPVAFWCNPISGHNTLYWYLQNLGQGPELLIRYENEEAVDDSQLPKDRFSAERLKGVDSTLKIQPAELGDSAVYLCASSPAGQPHNEQFFGPGTRLTVL.

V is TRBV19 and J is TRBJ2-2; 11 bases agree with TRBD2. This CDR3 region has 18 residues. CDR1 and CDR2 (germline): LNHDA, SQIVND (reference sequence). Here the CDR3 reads CASVLAGGVGWSTGELFF. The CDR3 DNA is TGTGCTTCCGTGCTAGCGGGAGGCGTAGGTTGGAGCACCGGGGAGCTGTTTTTT.

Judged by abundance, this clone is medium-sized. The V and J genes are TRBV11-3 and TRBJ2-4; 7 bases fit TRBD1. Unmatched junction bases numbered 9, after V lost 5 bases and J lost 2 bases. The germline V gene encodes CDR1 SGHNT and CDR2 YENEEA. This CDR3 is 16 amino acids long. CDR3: CASSLRQGITKNIQYF. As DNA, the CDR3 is TGTGCCAGCAGCCTGCGACAGGGTATAACCAAAAACATTCAGTACTTC.

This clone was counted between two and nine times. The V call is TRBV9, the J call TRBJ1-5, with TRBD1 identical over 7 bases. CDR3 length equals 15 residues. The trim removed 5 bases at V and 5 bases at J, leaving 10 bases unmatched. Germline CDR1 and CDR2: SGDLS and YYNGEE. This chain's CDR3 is CASSQERQGHQPQHF. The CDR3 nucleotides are TGTGCCAGCAGTCAAGAGAGACAGGGCCATCAGCCCCAGCATTTT.